The 2 T cell receptor beta chains below come from one sample, sequenced in a study of blood T cells in healthy people across ages. Through a sample-barcoded 5' primer and a J-beta primer mix, a second PCR was run for 7 to 11 cycles. A single record per CDR3 protein comes from TCRdb applying MiXCR to the 5' RACE reads. The table includes over 700,000 distinct CDR3 sequences, about 53% detected once. Sample: blood. Receptors originate from an elderly man in good health.

This chain joins TRBV15 and TRBJ1-3, with D possibly being TRBD1 (5 bases). The CDR3 spans 17 residues. The V gene lost 0 bases and the J gene lost 2 bases, with 14 bases spanning the gap. Germline CDR1 is LNHNV and CDR2 is YYDKDF (reference sequence). The CDR3 loop reads CATSRDGTAGPGNTIYF. The CDR3 region has the DNA TGTGCCACCAGCAGAGATGGGACGGCTGGTCCTGGAAACACCATATATTTT.

This clonotype was seen a few times. The V and J genes are TRBV5-8 and TRBJ2-1; 16 bases agree with TRBD2. The CDR3 loop spans 14 amino acids. The germline gives CDR1 SGHTS, CDR2 YDEGEE. V shed 2 bases and J 15 bases; nucleotides not matched to a gene: 5. The CDR3, as DNA: TGTGCCAGCAGCTTACTTGGGACTAGCGGGAGGGGGTTCTTC. As protein: CASSLLGTSGRGFF.